Listed here are 27 T cell receptor beta chains from one sample, sequenced in a study of OX40 agonist ivuxolimab in advanced cancers. Sequencing was performed with immunoSEQ multiplex PCR; in TCRdb, only in-frame clones are kept and a portion is missing. The sample yields about 53,000 clones, 88% seen once. Specimen: CD4+ or CD8+ T cells sorted from blood, collected in a trial of the OX40 agonist ivuxolimab. Receptors were obtained from an adult with an advanced solid tumor such as melanoma, head and neck, liver or kidney cancer.

The chain carries TRBV19 and TRBJ1-5; D not certain. CDR1 and CDR2 (germline): LNHDA, SQIVND (reference sequence). The CDR3 extends over 16 amino acids. Trimming took off 0 bases at V and 6 bases at J, with 15 bases between the two ends. The chain's CDR3 is CASSIDSRGWGQPQHF. In DNA, the CDR3 is TGTGCCAGTAGTATAGATAGTAGAGGGTGGGGTCAGCCCCAGCATTTT.

The chain carries TRBV19 and TRBJ1-2; D remains ambiguous. In germline, CDR1 is LNHDA, CDR2 SQIVND (reference sequence). V was trimmed by 5 bases and J by 11 bases, leaving 9 bases between them. The CDR3 is 10 residues long. The DNA of the CDR3 is TGTGCCAGTAGTCAAGTTACGTACACCTTC. Translation gives CASSQVTYTF.

This chain uses TRBV9 with TRBJ2-3, with TRBD2 matching 12 bases. Germline V gene lookup returns CDR1 SGDLS and CDR2 YYNGEE. The junction had 6 bases not matched to a gene; V was cut back by 3 bases and J by 4 bases. This CDR3 spans 16 amino acids. The CDR3 DNA follows: TGTGCCAGCAGCGGAACGACTAGCGGGAGATCAGATACGCAGTATTTT. Its protein product is CASSGTTSGRSDTQYF.

The V call is TRBV29-1, the J call TRBJ1-2; D uncertain. Per the germline V gene, CDR1 is SQVTM and CDR2 is ANQGSEA. The CDR3 spans 12 residues. Trimming took 2 bases from V and 4 from J, leaving 8 bases between them. As DNA, the CDR3 is TGCAGCGTTGAAAGTCAGGCCTATGGCTACACCTTC. As protein: CSVESQAYGYTF.

The chain employs TRBV27 and TRBJ2-5; D is ambiguous. CDR1 is MNHEY, CDR2 SMNVEV, per germline (reference sequence). Between the trimmed V and J ends, which lost 4 bases and 2 bases, there was a span of 11 bases. The CDR3 sequence is 14 residues long. The CDR3 DNA follows: TGTGCCAGCAGTTACCGCAGGCCTCAAGAGACCCAGTACTTC. This sequence encodes CASSYRRPQETQYF.

The CDR3 DNA is TGTGCCAGCAGCCCTCAACAGGGTGATGAAAAACTGTTTTTT. Protein sequence: CASSPQQGDEKLFF. The chain couples TRBV5-4 to TRBJ1-4; weak D call: TRBD1 (6 bases). The CDR3 length is 14 residues. With 4 bases removed from V and 6 bases from J, the gap between germline ends came to 13 bases. Germline CDR1 reads SGHNT; CDR2 reads YYREEE (reference sequence).

CDR3 bases: TGTGCCAGCAGTGACTCGACAGGGGCGGGCACAGATACGCAGTATTTT. Translated: CASSDSTGAGTDTQYF. The chain carries TRBV6-4 and TRBJ2-3, with 8 bases matching TRBD1. Trimming cost V 0 bases and J 1 base; bases outside gene matches: 3. In germline, CDR1 is MRHNA, CDR2 SNTAGT. The CDR3 has 16 residues.

This chain connects TRBV13 to TRBJ1-1; perhaps TRBD1 as D (5 bases). CDR1 PRHDT and CDR2 FYEKMQ come from the germline V gene (reference sequence). V shed 0 bases and J shed 3 bases, with 8 bases lying between them. CDR3 length equals 14 residues. The CDR3 spells CASSLGGEDTEAFF. CDR3 nucleotide sequence: TGTGCCAGCAGCTTAGGGGGGGAGGACACTGAAGCTTTCTTT.

This clone was recorded once. This chain links TRBV4-1 with TRBJ1-4, with a possible D match to TRBD1 (6 bases). The CDR3 has 14 residues. CDR1 is MGHRA and CDR2 is YSYEKL in the germline V gene. V was cut by 7 bases and J by 4 bases, with 13 bases left in between. CDR3 sequence reads: CASNQDRSNEKLFF. The DNA of the CDR3 is TGCGCCAGCAACCAGGACAGAAGTAATGAAAAACTGTTTTTT.

DNA of the CDR3: TGTGCCAGCAGCTCCCTTTCGCTATACAATGAGCAGTTCTTC. Encoded protein: CASSSLSLYNEQFF. The rearrangement joins TRBV5-5 to TRBJ2-1, with D uncertain. Germline V gene sequence: CDR1 SGHKS, CDR2 YYEKEE (reference sequence). V was trimmed by 3 bases and J by 4 bases, leaving 11 bases between them. This CDR3 is built from 14 residues.

The chain joins TRBV6-5 to TRBJ2-7, with D unresolved. This CDR3 contains 14 residues. Trimming took 4 bases from V and 3 from J, leaving 13 bases between them. The germline gives CDR1 MNHEY, CDR2 SVGAGI. CDR3 in DNA: TGTGCCAGCAGTTCCGACACCTTGGACTACGAGCAGTACTTC. Residues: CASSSDTLDYEQYF.

The chain recombines TRBV28 with TRBJ1-4; D is ambiguous. Germline V gene sequence: CDR1 MDHEN, CDR2 SYDVKM. Trimming shortened V by 7 bases and J by 12 bases, and 15 bases separated the two germline ends. This CDR3 has 12 amino acids. The CDR3 loop reads CASNYDGGELFF. CDR3 DNA: TGTGCCAGCAACTATGACGGCGGAGAACTGTTTTTT.

The chain recombines TRBV5-6 with TRBJ1-2, with D perhaps TRBD1 (5 bases). The CDR3 spans 14 residues. Trimming cost V 5 bases and J 1 base, with 12 bases left between them. CDR1 and CDR2 (germline): SGHDT, YYEEEE. The CDR3 loop is CASRGTGGNYGYTF. As DNA, the CDR3 is TGTGCCAGCAGGGGTACGGGGGGTAACTATGGCTACACCTTC.

The genes are TRBV25-1 and TRBJ2-1; possible D gene TRBD2, 5 bases. The germline gives CDR1 MGHDK, CDR2 SYGVNS. The CDR3 length is 12 residues. The V end lost 5 bases, the J end lost 9 bases, and 11 bases lay between the germline ends. In DNA, the CDR3 is TGTGCCAGCAGTCCGGGGAGCGCTGAGCAGTTCTTC. It yields the protein CASSPGSAEQFF.

The chain joins TRBV4-1 to TRBJ2-5, with D tentatively TRBD1 or TRBD2 (5 bases each). The CDR3 spans 11 residues. Trimming stripped 8 bases from V and 7 bases from J, with 11 bases between. CDR1 MGHRA and CDR2 YSYEKL come from the germline V gene. The CDR3 DNA sequence: TGCGCCAGCCGGAATGGGGGGACCCAGTACTTC. Protein product: CASRNGGTQYF.

This chain connects TRBV18 to TRBJ2-3, with 7 bases fitting TRBD2. With V trimmed by 0 bases and J by 3 bases, 6 bases remained unmatched. The CDR3 sequence is 16 residues long. Looked up from germline, CDR1 is KGHSH and CDR2 is LQKENI. The CDR3 protein is CASSPPGGSQTDTQYF. In nucleotides, the CDR3 is TGTGCCAGCTCACCACCGGGCGGGAGTCAGACAGATACGCAGTATTTT.

The chain couples TRBV11-2 to TRBJ2-3; D is unresolved. Trimming took off 1 base at V and 1 base at J, with 6 bases between the two ends. Germline CDR1 reads SGHAT; CDR2 reads FQNNGV. This CDR3 region has 14 residues. The CDR3 bases are TGTGCCAGCAGCTTAGTCGGAGGCACAGATACGCAGTATTTT. Encoded protein: CASSLVGGTDTQYF.

The V call is TRBV27, the J call TRBJ1-1; D unresolved. Per germline, CDR1 MNHEY and CDR2 SMNVEV (reference sequence). There are 12 residues in the CDR3. V was cut by 5 bases and J by 7 bases, with 11 bases left in between. DNA of the CDR3: TGTGCCAGCAGTCGGCCGGGAGGTGAAGCTTTCTTT. It yields the protein CASSRPGGEAFF.

This rearrangement joins TRBV5-8 to TRBJ1-4; possible D gene TRBD1, 6 bases. CDR1 is SGHTS, CDR2 YDEGEE, per germline. The CDR3 sequence is 14 residues long. The V end was cut by 3 bases, the J end by 7 bases, with 13 bases between. CDR3 region: CASSSSWGAEKLFF. The CDR3 DNA is TGTGCCAGCAGCTCGTCATGGGGGGCTGAAAAACTGTTTTTT. The full variable domain, rest sourced from reference TRBV5-8 and TRBJ1-4, is EAGVTQSPTHLIKTRGQQATLRCSPISGHTSVYWYQQALGLGLQFLLWYDEGEERNRGNFPPRFSGRQFPNYSSELNVNALELEDSALYLCASSSSWGAEKLFFGSGTQLSVL.

The J gene is TRBJ2-3, the V gene TRBV7-2; unclear D gene. From germline, CDR1 is SGHTA and CDR2 FQGNSA. The V gene lost 5 bases and the J gene lost 1 base, with 19 bases spanning the gap. This CDR3 is built from 17 residues. The CDR3 nucleotides read TGTGCCAGCAGCCCACTCCTGTGGGCGGTGGGCACAGATACGCAGTATTTT. This translates into CASSPLLWAVGTDTQYF.

The chain recombines TRBV10-2 with TRBJ1-4; a possible D gene is TRBD1 (6 bases). The V end was cut by 5 bases, the J end by 8 bases, with 30 bases between. The CDR3 is made up of 19 amino acids. CDR1 and CDR2 (germline): WSHSY, SAAADI. CDR3 nucleotide sequence: TGCGCCAGCAGTCCGGCCGACTGGACAGCTTTTGAGGTAGTCGAAAAACTGTTTTTT. Residues: CASSPADWTAFEVVEKLFF.

This clone occurred once. The CDR3 DNA reads TGTGCCAGCAGTTACAACGACGTCAGCAATCAGCCCCAGCATTTT. Protein product: CASSYNDVSNQPQHF. The chain recombines TRBV6-5 with TRBJ1-5; D gene ambiguous. Trimming shortened V by 2 bases and J by 1 base, and 9 bases separated the two germline ends. From germline, CDR1 is MNHEY and CDR2 SVGAGI. The CDR3 runs to 15 residues.

The rearrangement uses TRBV7-9 and TRBJ2-3; TRBD2 matches at 9 bases. The trim removed 3 bases at V and 6 bases at J, leaving 10 bases unmatched. CDR1 SEHNR and CDR2 FQNEAQ come from the germline V gene (reference sequence). The CDR3 loop spans 16 amino acids. In DNA form, the CDR3 reads TGTGCCAGCAGCTTTTCTTTAGCGGGGGCTGCGGATACGCAGTATTTT. Protein sequence: CASSFSLAGAADTQYF.

J is TRBJ1-5 and V is TRBV28, with 11 bases aligning to TRBD1. The ends lost 5 bases at V and 9 bases at J; junction bases unmatched: 9. Germline V gene data show CDR1 as MDHEN and CDR2 as SYDVKM. This CDR3 has 15 amino acids. The CDR3 spells CASSTGTGGKWPQHF. In nucleotides, the CDR3 is TGTGCCAGCAGTACCGGGACAGGGGGAAAATGGCCCCAGCATTTT.

This sequence joins TRBV28 and TRBJ1-1; D remains unclear. CDR1 is MDHEN, CDR2 SYDVKM, per germline. This CDR3 region has 14 residues. The germline V and J ends were trimmed by 3 bases and 3 bases, with 11 bases remaining between them. CDR3 loop: CASSFGVGYTEAFF. The CDR3 DNA follows: TGTGCCAGCAGTTTTGGGGTCGGTTACACTGAAGCTTTCTTT.

The V call is TRBV5-1, the J call TRBJ1-2, with 9 positions matching TRBD1. This CDR3 region has 13 residues. V trimming: 6 bases; J trimming: 5 bases; junction bases outside the gene matches: 5. The V gene's germline CDR1 is SGHRS and CDR2 YFSETQ. CDR3 DNA: TGCGCCAGCAAAGGGGACAGGGTATATGGCTACACCTTC. Its protein product is CASKGDRVYGYTF.

The chain has TRBV9 and TRBJ2-5; the D gene is possibly TRBD2 (7 bases). The length of the CDR3 is 16 residues. Per the germline V gene, CDR1 is SGDLS and CDR2 is YYNGEE. V was shortened by 3 bases and J by 5 bases, with 20 bases between the two germline ends. The CDR3 sequence: CASSDEGGGPSETQYF. DNA of the CDR3: TGTGCCAGCAGCGACGAGGGGGGAGGGCCTTCGGAGACCCAGTACTTC.